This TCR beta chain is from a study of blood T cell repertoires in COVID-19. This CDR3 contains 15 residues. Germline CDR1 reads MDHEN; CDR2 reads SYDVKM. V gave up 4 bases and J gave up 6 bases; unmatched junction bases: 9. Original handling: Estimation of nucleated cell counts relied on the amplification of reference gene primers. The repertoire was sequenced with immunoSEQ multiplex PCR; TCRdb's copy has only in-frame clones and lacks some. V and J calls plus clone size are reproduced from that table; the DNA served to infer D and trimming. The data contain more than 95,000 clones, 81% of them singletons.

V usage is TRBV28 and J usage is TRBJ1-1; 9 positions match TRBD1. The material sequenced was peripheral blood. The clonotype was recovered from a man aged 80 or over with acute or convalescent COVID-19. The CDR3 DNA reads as TGTGCCAGCAGTTCTTTCGACAGGGGGAAGGCTGAAGCTTTCTTT. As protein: CASSSFDRGKAEAFF.